This T cell receptor (beta chain) was captured by sequencing in a study of CD8+ T cells in alopecia areata. Points from the study as a whole: Persistence in scalp and blood during tofacitinib was observed for many expanded lesional clones.

RNA, once extracted, was reverse transcribed into cDNA for use as the sequencing template. Profiling relied on immunoSEQ multiplex PCR, and the TCRdb table lists in-frame clones only, not all of them. The profile shows tens of thousands of clones, 80% to 95% of them singletons. Comments on this clone: Its antigen is as yet unknown.

There are 15 residues in the CDR3. V lost 4 bases, J lost 2 bases, and 15 bases lay in between. The V gene's germline CDR1 is LGHNA and CDR2 YNFKEQ. Stated treatment: oral pan-JAK inhibitor, 5-10 mg twice daily. The source of this sequence is a human donor with alopecia areata. The chain links TRBV4-2 to TRBJ2-7; D unclear. Here the sequenced sample was CD8+ T cells sorted from blood, taken at week 24, from a patient treated with tofacitinib. The CDR3: CASSPGVGGTYEQYF. CDR3 nucleotide sequence: TGTGCCAGCAGCCCTGGGGTTGGCGGAACCTACGAGCAGTACTTC.